These 9 T cell receptor beta chains originate from one sample sequenced in a study of T cells in localized non-small cell lung cancer. Sequenced by immunoSEQ multiplex PCR; TCRdb stores in-frame clones only, minus some. This sample has around 35,000 clones, with more than 85% found just once. The sequencing used peripheral blood mononuclear cells, collected before any cancer treatment. The source of these receptors is a female donor older than 55 with stage II lung adenocarcinoma.

V usage is TRBV27 and J usage is TRBJ1-4; 10 nucleotides align to TRBD1. Germline lookup yields CDR1 MNHEY and CDR2 SMNVEV (reference sequence). The CDR3 sequence is 15 residues long. Trimming took 4 bases from V and 5 from J; bases not matched to a gene: 4. The DNA of the CDR3 is TGTGCCAGCAGTTCACCGGGACAGGGGAATGAAAAACTGTTTTTT. This encodes CASSSPGQGNEKLFF.

The V call is TRBV6-1, the J call TRBJ1-5; 10 bases agree with TRBD1. This CDR3 has 15 amino acids. Germline V gene sequence: CDR1 MNHNS, CDR2 SASEGT. The V segment lost 7 bases and the J segment 5 bases; nucleotides outside the gene matches: 8. The CDR3 loop is CASTWTGGVDQPQHF. The CDR3, as DNA: TGTGCCAGCACTTGGACAGGGGGTGTGGATCAGCCCCAGCATTTT.

V and J are TRBV10-3 and TRBJ2-7; weak D call: TRBD1 (5 bases). This CDR3 spans 14 amino acids. The germline gives CDR1 ENHRY, CDR2 SYGVKD. V shed 0 bases and J shed 3 bases, with 9 bases lying between them. CDR3 DNA sequence: TGTGCCATCAGTGAGTCGAAGGGGATCTACGAGCAGTACTTC. It codes for CAISESKGIYEQYF.

This clone came up a few times. The V call is TRBV2, the J call TRBJ1-2; D gene unclear. The CDR3 extends over 12 amino acids. Trimming took 3 bases from V and 8 from J, leaving 10 bases between them. Germline lookup yields CDR1 SNHLY and CDR2 FYNNEI. The CDR3 nucleotides are TGTGCCAGCAGTGATAGCTCAACGGGCTACACCTTC. Translation: CASSDSSTGYTF.

The rearrangement links TRBV7-3 to TRBJ1-1; D is ambiguous. Germline V gives CDR1 SGHTA, CDR2 FQGTGA. V shed 2 bases and J shed 0 bases, with 13 bases lying between them. The CDR3 length is 16 residues. In DNA, the CDR3 is TGTGCCAGCAGCTTACAAACCCCGGGCATGAACACTGAAGCTTTCTTT. It is translated as CASSLQTPGMNTEAFF.

The chain links TRBV4-1 to TRBJ1-6; 7 nucleotides agree with TRBD1. This CDR3 is built from 15 residues. Germline values: CDR1 MGHRA, CDR2 YSYEKL. The ends lost 4 bases at V and 7 bases at J; junction bases unmatched: 7. CDR3 amino acids: CASSLQGQTNSPLHF. CDR3 in DNA: TGCGCCAGCAGCCTACAGGGACAGACAAATTCACCCCTCCACTTT.

J is TRBJ1-1 and V is TRBV18; the match to TRBD1 covers 9 bases. Losses at the gene ends were 6 bases for V and 1 base for J; bases not matched to a gene: 3. CDR3 length: 14 amino acids. Germline CDR1 reads KGHSH; CDR2 reads LQKENI. The CDR3 sequence: CASSLGQGNTEAFF. The CDR3, as DNA: TGTGCCAGCTCCTTGGGACAGGGGAACACTGAAGCTTTCTTT.

This chain connects TRBV15 to TRBJ2-5, with 11 bases matching TRBD2. CDR1 and CDR2 (germline): LNHNV, YYDKDF (reference sequence). Trimming at V came to 5 bases and at J to 1 base, leaving 3 bases not matched to a gene. This CDR3 contains 15 residues. The CDR3 DNA reads TGTGCCACCAGCGGGGGGACTAGCGGCCAAGAGACCCAGTACTTC. Translated, it gives CATSGGTSGQETQYF.

This clone occurred once. J is TRBJ1-4 and V is TRBV9; D may be TRBD1 (5 bases). Trimming pared 7 bases from V and 4 bases from J, leaving 17 bases between. CDR3 length: 15 amino acids. CDR1 SGDLS and CDR2 YYNGEE come from the germline V gene. The CDR3 here is CASGRIQGGNEKLFF. CDR3 DNA: TGTGCCAGCGGTCGGATTCAGGGTGGTAATGAAAAACTGTTTTTT.